This record looks at one T cell receptor (beta chain) sequence and its context. These data belong to a study of blood T cells in healthy people across ages. In the study overall: Template switching picked up about one barcoded beta molecule for each two T cells.

The use of a sample-barcoded 5' primer and a J-beta primer mix characterized a second PCR of about 6 to 12 cycles. One entry per CDR3 protein results from TCRdb running MiXCR on the 5' RACE reads. The sample shows fewer than 1,200,000 distinct CDR3 sequences, about 25% of them seen only once. The CDR3 length is 14 residues. Germline assignment: CDR1 DFQATT and CDR2 SNEGSKA (reference sequence). These data also featured in a second study, about T cells of mothers and their children. That study adds: In this cohort, donors were three healthy Caucasian mothers plus their six children. TCR recombination output is shaped by thymic selection similarly in related and unrelated pairs. Biologically related mothers and children overlapped slightly more than unrelated pairs, a non-significant difference.

The origin of this receptor is a girl aged 2 to 9 in good health. This sequence joins TRBV20-1 and TRBJ2-5; either TRBD1 or TRBD2 may fit D (5 bases each). The closer fit of TRBJ2-1 to the DNA end suggests the J call may be wrong. Sequencing used blood. Written as DNA, the CDR3 is TGCAGTGCTAGGGGGTGGGCGAGGGACGGTGAGCAGTTCTTC. Its protein is CSARGWARDGEQFF.